This is a list of T cell receptor beta chains from one sample in a study of T cell repertoires in cytomegalovirus infection. From the reads, TCRdb called clonotypes with MiXCR, one entry per CDR3 protein. The sample yields almost 550,000 distinct CDR3 sequences, approximately 17% seen once. The sequenced sample consisted of CD8+ T cells from PBMCs. These receptor sequences come from a human donor in good health (CMV status not recorded). Some clones in this sample may be carry-over from other donors' samples. Both conserved end residues are part of each CDR3. Each record gives: CDR3 protein, V gene.

CASSQGDRVPTEAFF	TRBV4-1
CASSSSSLSYNEQFF	TRBV5-5
CASSEGLAGEGSYEQYF	TRBV25-1
CASSLPGQPYEQYF	TRBV12-3/TRBV12-4
CASPPGRGTDGYTF	TRBV18
CASSPANTGELFF	TRBV7-6
CASSLGGSGDTSEQFF	TRBV5-6
CASSSSGSSFF	TRBV5-1
CASSLVSGVTNEQFF	TRBV5-6
CASSLGVSRPYNEQFF	TRBV13
CASTPGAANPTDTQYF	TRBV6-5
CASSLGAGTTDNEQFF	TRBV7-7
CASSHGTGGDGYTF	TRBV3-1
CASSEAQNSGGQETQYF	TRBV2
CAWITLSSYNEQFF	TRBV30
CASTENYWGAQKGTGELFF	TRBV6-1
CASINVTPGELFF	TRBV7-9
CASSSPRITEIEGYTF	TRBV28
CASSIADYHGETQYF	TRBV19
CASSFLGWETQYF	TRBV27
CASSPPGEGIGETQYF	TRBV12-3/TRBV12-4
CASSQVVSGELFF	TRBV4-1
CASGNGEQETQYF	TRBV28
CASSQGLAYEQYF	TRBV27
CASFSTDTGELFF	TRBV7-9
CASSQQVDSLNEKLFF	TRBV4-2
CASSSDRVPTNTGELFF	TRBV7-2
CASSPGQGAYEQFF	TRBV19
CASTKLRDSNTGELFF	TRBV6-1
CASSLDPDRENTEAFF	TRBV5-1
CASSVGLGGRLFGYTF	TRBV9
CASSQEPGPRGSPLHF	TRBV4-3
CSARAGKRTSTGDEQYF	TRBV20-1
CASSGGQGANYGYTF	TRBV2
CASSFGRGGNTEAFF	TRBV11-2
CASSRAPGQENTGELFF	TRBV7-9
CASGRLTNTEAFF	TRBV7-9
CASSLTASPNEQFF	TRBV7-3
CASSFSSGRATEQFF	TRBV7-3